A selection of T cell receptor beta chains follows, all from one sample in a study of blood T cell repertoires in COVID-19. Using immunoSEQ multiplex PCR, the repertoire was profiled, and TCRdb retains in-frame clones only, with some absent. The table has about 350,000 clones, roughly 87% seen once; the top ten hold roughly 1%. Material: PBMCs or T cells enriched from blood (not recorded which). The receptors were sampled from a woman aged 25 to 39 who had recovered from COVID-19. The CDR3 runs from the conserved cysteine through the conserved F or W. D genes are given only for firm matches. The listing skips clone size in some rows; elsewhere it reads once, few, many or a size class.

size	D	J	V	CDR3	DNA
.	.	TRBJ1-1	TRBV18	CASSPEGNTEAFF	TGTGCCAGCTCACCAGAGGGGAACACTGAAGCTTTCTTT
once	.	TRBJ1-2	TRBV27	CASSSQGLGYGYTF	TGTGCCAGCAGCTCCCAGGGCTTGGGCTATGGCTACACCTTC
.	.	TRBJ2-1	TRBV5-4	CASTPRGVDEQFF	TGTGCCAGCACTCCGCGGGGAGTTGATGAGCAGTTCTTC
.	.	TRBJ2-4	TRBV10-3	CAISAGGLAKNIQYF	TGTGCCATCAGTGCCGGGGGACTAGCCAAAAACATTCAGTACTTC
.	.	TRBJ1-6	TRBV6-2/TRBV6-3	CASSLGAYNSPLHF	TGTGCCAGCAGTTTGGGAGCCTATAATTCACCCCTCCACTTT
.	.	TRBJ2-2	TRBV24-1	CATSDEPGQGNTGELFF	TGTGCCACCAGTGATGAACCAGGGCAGGGGAACACCGGGGAGCTGTTTTTT
.	.	TRBJ2-3	TRBV2	CASNFRGSTDTQYF	TGTGCCAGCAATTTCCGGGGGAGCACAGATACGCAGTATTTT
.	TRBD2	TRBJ2-3	TRBV27	CASSLGRSGGASTDTQYF	TGTGCCAGCAGTTTAGGTCGCAGCGGGGGGGCGAGCACAGATACGCAGTATTTT
.	.	TRBJ1-2	TRBV24-1	CATSDSGGYTF	TGTGCCACCAGTGATTCGGGTGGCTACACCTTC
once	.	TRBJ1-3	TRBV5-6	CASSLYHERTGNTIYF	TGTGCCAGCAGCTTGTACCACGAGAGGACTGGAAACACCATATATTTT
.	.	TRBJ1-1	TRBV4-3	CASSRYRGTEAFF	TGCGCCAGCAGCCGCTACCGGGGGACTGAAGCTTTCTTT
.	TRBD1	TRBJ1-4	TRBV6-1	CASSERFWDRRNEKLFF	TGTGCCAGCAGTGAACGTTTCTGGGACAGGCGGAATGAAAAACTGTTTTTT
.	.	TRBJ1-1	TRBV27	CASSFGRGTEAFF	TGTGCCAGCAGTTTTGGCAGAGGGACTGAAGCTTTCTTT
.	TRBD1	TRBJ1-1	TRBV5-1	CASSTGQGLAFF	TGCGCCAGCAGCACCGGACAGGGGTTGGCTTTCTTT
.	.	TRBJ1-2	TRBV4-1	CASSPLGQNYGYTF	TGCGCCAGCAGCCCCTTAGGACAGAACTATGGCTACACCTTC
.	TRBD2	TRBJ2-1	TRBV27	CASSYPGTSGGAGNEQFF	TGTGCCAGCAGTTATCCCGGGACTAGCGGGGGGGCGGGCAATGAGCAGTTCTTC
.	TRBD1	TRBJ1-5	TRBV7-6	CASSSEPGQGSNQPQHF	TGTGCCAGCAGCTCGGAACCGGGACAGGGGAGCAATCAGCCCCAGCATTTT
few	.	TRBJ1-3	TRBV6-5	CASSYLRSGNTIYF	TGTGCCAGCAGTTACCTACGTTCGGGAAACACCATATATTTT
.	.	TRBJ2-5	TRBV3-1/TRBV3-2	CASSPGLGKETQYF	TGTGCCAGCAGCCCGGGACTGGGGAAAGAGACCCAGTACTTC
.	.	TRBJ1-2	TRBV30	CAWSGVPREDYTF	TGTGCCTGGAGTGGTGTCCCTAGGGAGGACTACACCTTC
.	.	TRBJ2-3	TRBV21-1	CASSKGLAEGTDTQYF	TGTGCCAGCAGCAAAGGTTTAGCGGAGGGAACAGATACGCAGTATTTT
.	TRBD1	TRBJ1-3	TRBV5-1	CASSSGTGAIFSGNTIYF	TGCGCCAGCAGCTCCGGGACAGGGGCGATCTTTTCTGGAAACACCATATATTTT
once	TRBD1	TRBJ1-1	TRBV19	CASRARTGMNTEAFF	TGTGCCAGCCGAGCCCGGACAGGCATGAACACTGAAGCTTTCTTT
.	.	TRBJ2-3	TRBV4-3	CASSQDWGHRGVSSTDTQYF	TGCGCCAGCAGCCAAGATTGGGGGCATCGGGGGGTCTCAAGCACAGATACGCAGTATTTT
.	TRBD1	TRBJ2-3	TRBV5-1	CASSLGGTGSTDTQYF	TGCGCCAGCAGCTTGGGCGGGACAGGGAGCACAGATACGCAGTATTTT
once	.	TRBJ1-1	TRBV30	CAWRAGNTEAFF	TGTGCCTGGAGAGCCGGGAACACTGAAGCTTTCTTT
.	TRBD2	TRBJ2-2	TRBV7-8	CASYALAGVTGELFF	TGTGCCAGCTACGCTCTAGCGGGGGTCACCGGGGAGCTGTTTTTT
.	TRBD2	TRBJ2-7	TRBV5-4	CASSLPSGGTYEQYF	TGTGCCAGCAGCTTGCCTAGCGGGGGAACCTACGAGCAGTACTTC
.	.	TRBJ1-1	TRBV27	CASRRAPPGLSMNTEAFF	TGTGCCAGCAGAAGGGCCCCACCGGGACTAAGCATGAACACTGAAGCTTTCTTT
once	TRBD1	TRBJ1-1	TRBV2	CASSERDRGRTEAFF	TGTGCCAGCAGTGAACGGGACAGGGGGCGGACTGAAGCTTTCTTT
.	.	TRBJ2-3	TRBV4-3	CASSPSGVWTGFGDTQYF	TGCGCCAGCAGCCCTAGTGGGGTCTGGACGGGGTTTGGGGATACGCAGTATTTT
.	TRBD1	TRBJ1-5	TRBV5-8	CASSLEGQAQPQHF	TGTGCCAGCAGCTTGGAAGGACAGGCTCAGCCCCAGCATTTT
.	.	TRBJ1-6	TRBV6-1	CASSEVTSYNSPLHF	TGTGCCAGCAGTGAGGTTACTAGCTATAATTCACCCCTCCACTTT
.	.	TRBJ2-1	TRBV19	CASSIAGTPRYNEQFF	TGTGCCAGTAGTATAGCAGGGACACCTCGTTACAATGAGCAGTTCTTC
.	TRBD2	TRBJ2-1	TRBV7-9	CASSLRSGGMFYNEQFF	TGTGCCAGCAGCTTGAGGAGCGGGGGAATGTTCTACAATGAGCAGTTCTTC
.	.	TRBJ1-3	TRBV21-1	CASSKLQGFRGNTIYF	TGTGCCAGCAGCAAATTACAGGGGTTTCGGGGAAACACCATATATTTT
.	.	TRBJ1-1	TRBV28	CASSFPDSNTEAFF	TGTGCCAGCAGTTTCCCCGACAGTAACACTGAAGCTTTCTTT
once	.	TRBJ1-1	TRBV6-5	CASSYGENTEAFF	TGTGCCAGCAGTTACGGAGAGAACACTGAAGCTTTCTTT
.	.	TRBJ1-1	TRBV7-9	CASSFGGAGLNTEAFF	TGTGCCAGCAGCTTTGGAGGGGCAGGCCTAAACACTGAAGCTTTCTTT
.	.	TRBJ1-3	TRBV7-8	CASDDGRRPSGNTIYF	TGTGCAAGCGATGACGGCCGGCGGCCCTCTGGAAACACCATATATTTT
.	.	TRBJ2-2	TRBV24-1	CATSDPRTGDTGELFF	TGTGCCACCAGTGATCCGAGGACCGGGGACACCGGGGAGCTGTTTTTT
.	.	TRBJ1-2	TRBV19	CASGGNYGYTF	TGTGCCAGCGGGGGTAACTATGGCTACACCTTC
.	.	TRBJ2-2	TRBV18	CASSLRGYNTGELFF	TGTGCCAGCTCACTCAGGGGTTATAACACCGGGGAGCTGTTTTTT
.	TRBD2	TRBJ2-5	TRBV25-1	CASSGPLLAGRRETQYF	TGTGCCAGCAGCGGCCCACTGCTAGCGGGGCGTAGGGAGACCCAGTACTTC
.	TRBD1	TRBJ1-2	TRBV10-1	CASSADRAYGYTF	TGCGCCAGCAGCGCTGACAGGGCGTATGGCTACACCTTC
.	TRBD2	TRBJ2-3	TRBV5-1	CASSLEAGGLPDTQYF	TGCGCCAGCAGCTTGGAAGCGGGGGGGCTTCCAGATACGCAGTATTTT
once	TRBD1	TRBJ2-4	TRBV6-6	CASSYSTGANIQYF	TGTGCCAGCAGTTACTCGACAGGGGCGAACATTCAGTACTTC
.	TRBD1	TRBJ1-2	TRBV6-5	CASGIRGDYGYTF	TGTGCCAGCGGGATCAGGGGGGACTATGGCTACACCTTC
.	.	TRBJ1-2	TRBV7-2	CASSLDRGSSGYTF	TGTGCCAGCAGCTTAGATCGGGGGTCGAGTGGCTACACCTTC